Below, 29 T cell receptor beta chains from the same sample are listed, as sequenced in a study of long-term antiretroviral therapy in people with HIV. They ran version v3.0 of the immunoSEQ assay at survey level. This table comes from immunoSEQ multiplex PCR, and its TCRdb copy is limited to in-frame clones, with some not included. The data contain around 6,500 clones, approximately 71% of them seen just once; the ten biggest clones take up 25% to 35%. The sample consisted of unsorted PBMCs, taken 0.2 years after starting antiretroviral therapy. Receptors were obtained from a man in his forties or fifties with HIV.

This rearrangement joins TRBV7-9 to TRBJ2-3; the D gene is possibly TRBD1 (6 bases). CDR1 and CDR2 (germline): SEHNR, FQNEAQ (reference sequence). The CDR3 has 17 residues. Trimming left V 1 base short and J 0 bases short, with 14 bases between. The CDR3 loop is CASSLEWAGESTDTQYF. The CDR3 DNA is TGTGCCAGCAGCTTAGAATGGGCAGGGGAAAGCACAGATACGCAGTATTTT.

This rearrangement joins TRBV23-1 to TRBJ2-2; D ambiguous. TRBV23-1 qualifies as an ORF whose function is uncertain. The CDR3 sequence is 11 residues long. The V and J ends lost 8 bases and 4 bases respectively, with 5 bases between them. The CDR3 reads CASWATGELFF. The CDR3 nucleotides are TGCGCCAGCTGGGCCACCGGGGAGCTGTTTTTT.

The chain combines TRBV5-5 with TRBJ2-3; D is perhaps TRBD1 (6 bases). Germline lookup yields CDR1 SGHKS and CDR2 YYEKEE (reference sequence). V was cut by 4 bases and J by 5 bases, with 20 bases left in between. The CDR3 totals 16 residues. The CDR3 region is CASSIGFGQGRDTQYF. The DNA of the CDR3 is TGTGCCAGCAGCATTGGGTTTGGGCAGGGGAGAGATACGCAGTATTTT. The full variable domain, in which reference TRBV5-5 and TRBJ2-3 provide the parts outside the CDR3, is DAGVTQSPTHLIKTRGQQVTLRCSPISGHKSVSWYQQVLGQGPQFIFQYYEKEERGRGNFPDRFSARQFPNYSSELNVNALLLGDSALYLCASSIGFGQGRDTQYFGPGTRLTVL.

This chain links TRBV5-6 with TRBJ1-2; TRBD1 agrees at 8 bases. CDR1 is SGHDT, CDR2 YYEEEE, per germline. J gave up 4 bases and V 4 bases, and 6 bases lay outside the gene matches. This CDR3 contains 14 residues. The CDR3 reads CASSTDDRGYGYTF. The CDR3 DNA reads as TGTGCCAGCAGCACGGACGACAGGGGCTATGGCTACACCTTC.

This clone was seen a handful of times. The chain has TRBV7-9 and TRBJ1-5; D not resolved. Germline V lookup: CDR1 SEHNR, CDR2 FQNEAQ (reference sequence). Trimming took off 0 bases at V and 7 bases at J, with 4 bases between the two ends. The CDR3 extends over 12 amino acids. The CDR3 DNA reads as TGTGCCAGCAGCTTAGCGGGCCAGCCCCAGCATTTT. Protein sequence: CASSLAGQPQHF. The whole variable domain, filled in from reference TRBV7-9 and TRBJ1-5, reads DTGVSQNPRHKITKRGQNVTFRCDPISEHNRLYWYRQTLGQGPEFLTYFQNEAQLEKSRLLSDRFSAERPKGSFSTLEIQRTEQGDSAMYLCASSLAGQPQHFGDGTRLSIL.

The J gene is TRBJ2-3, the V gene TRBV6-1, with 7 bases aligning to TRBD1. Trimming took 1 base from V and 5 from J; bases not matched to a gene: 15. In germline, CDR1 is MNHNS, CDR2 SASEGT. CDR3 length equals 18 residues. In DNA form, the CDR3 reads TGTGCCAGCAGTGAAGAAGGAGAACCACAGGGGATTGGAGATACGCAGTATTTT. It translates to CASSEEGEPQGIGDTQYF.

The chain is built from TRBV7-2 and TRBJ1-2; D unclear. Germline CDR1 is SGHTA and CDR2 is FQGNSA. Trimming cost V 4 bases and J 8 bases, with 17 bases left between them. This CDR3 is 14 amino acids long. Here the CDR3 DNA reads TGTGCCAGCAGCTCTATGCTTAGGATCGGCGGCTACACCTTC. Its protein product is CASSSMLRIGGYTF. The whole variable domain, filled in from reference TRBV7-2 and TRBJ1-2, reads GAGVSQSPSNKVTEKGKDVELRCDPISGHTALYWYRQSLGQGLEFLIYFQGNSAPDKSGLPSDRFSAERTGGSVSTLTIQRTQQEDSAVYLCASSSMLRIGGYTFGSGTRLTVV.

V usage is TRBV11-2 and J usage is TRBJ2-5; a weak D match, TRBD1 (6 bases). The CDR3 is made up of 11 amino acids. V lost 5 bases, J lost 6 bases, and 7 bases lay in between. The V gene's germline CDR1 is SGHAT and CDR2 FQNNGV. CDR3: CASSQGQTQYF. CDR3 DNA: TGTGCCAGCAGCCAGGGGCAGACCCAGTACTTC.

The chain joins TRBV30 to TRBJ2-1; D is unclear. In germline, CDR1 is GTSNPN, CDR2 SVGIG (reference sequence). With 2 bases removed from V and 2 bases from J, the gap between germline ends came to 4 bases. The CDR3 has 12 residues. The CDR3 loop is CAWSLAYNEQFF. The CDR3 DNA reads as TGTGCCTGGAGTCTAGCCTACAATGAGCAGTTCTTC.

This chain joins TRBV27 and TRBJ2-3, with 8 bases fitting TRBD2. The J segment lost 6 bases and the V segment lost 1 base, leaving 9 bases of the junction unmatched. CDR1 and CDR2 from the germline V gene are MNHEY and SMNVEV (reference sequence). CDR3 length: 16 amino acids. Here the CDR3 reads CASSLLVGTSRDTQYF. CDR3 coding DNA: TGTGCCAGCAGTTTATTGGTGGGGACTAGTCGCGATACGCAGTATTTT.

In this sample, this clone turned up a few times. The chain employs TRBV30 and TRBJ2-7; maybe TRBD2 (5 bases). CDR3 length equals 15 residues. Trimming took off 1 base at V and 2 bases at J, with 15 bases between the two ends. The germline V gene has CDR1 GTSNPN and CDR2 SVGIG (reference sequence). This CDR3 is CAWSAPGYTTYEQYF. The CDR3 DNA reads TGTGCCTGGAGTGCCCCGGGATATACCACCTACGAGCAGTACTTC.

The V and J genes are TRBV27 and TRBJ1-4; D remains unclear. CDR3 size: 18 residues. Trimming shortened V by 4 bases and J by 2 bases, and 20 bases separated the two germline ends. Germline lookup yields CDR1 MNHEY and CDR2 SMNVEV (reference sequence). The chain's CDR3 is CASSSEVTSPWTNEKLFF. DNA of the CDR3: TGTGCCAGCAGTTCAGAGGTAACTAGCCCTTGGACTAATGAAAAACTGTTTTTT.

The chain has TRBV7-9 and TRBJ1-2, with 8 bases lining up with TRBD1. V gave up 3 bases and J gave up 11 bases; unmatched junction bases: 17. CDR3 length equals 16 residues. Germline V CDR1 and CDR2: SEHNR, FQNEAQ (reference sequence). The CDR3 is CASSFSVGQGISGYTF. The CDR3 DNA is TGTGCCAGCAGCTTCAGTGTCGGACAGGGAATCAGTGGATACACCTTC.

This clone showed up just a few times. This chain links TRBV19 with TRBJ1-2; unclear D gene. Germline V gene sequence: CDR1 LNHDA, CDR2 SQIVND (reference sequence). CDR3 size: 13 residues. Trimming pared 7 bases from V and 4 bases from J, leaving 13 bases between. CDR3 amino acids: CASMRSGSYGYTF. DNA for the CDR3: TGTGCCAGTATGCGCAGTGGATCCTATGGCTACACCTTC.

The sample holds a few counts of this clone. The chain links TRBV4-2 to TRBJ2-3; 8 bases map to TRBD2. The germline gives CDR1 LGHNA, CDR2 YNFKEQ. There are 17 residues in the CDR3. V was clipped by 0 bases and J by 5 bases; unmatched bases: 10. CDR3 region: CASSQEAGGGQGDTQYF. The CDR3 DNA sequence: TGTGCCAGCAGCCAAGAGGCCGGCGGGGGGCAGGGAGATACGCAGTATTTT.

The chain joins TRBV6-5 to TRBJ2-7; D may correspond to TRBD1 or TRBD2 (5 bases each). Trimming removed 0 bases from V and 6 bases from J, with 15 bases in between. Germline V gene data show CDR1 as MNHEY and CDR2 as SVGAGI. This CDR3 contains 15 residues. CDR3 sequence: CASSYSQQVGTEQYF. The CDR3 nucleotides are TGTGCCAGCAGTTACTCGCAGCAGGTGGGGACCGAGCAGTACTTC.

The V gene is TRBV2, the J gene TRBJ2-3; 7 bases match TRBD2. The V gene end was trimmed by 0 bases and the J gene end by 0 bases; junction bases not matched to a gene: 0. Germline CDR1 SNHLY, CDR2 FYNNEI. The CDR3 runs 15 residues. The CDR3 sequence: CASSEARGSTDTQYF. The DNA of the CDR3 is TGTGCCAGCAGTGAAGCGCGGGGGAGCACAGATACGCAGTATTTT.

The chain has TRBV19 and TRBJ1-2; D possibly corresponds to TRBD1 (6 bases). Germline values: CDR1 LNHDA, CDR2 SQIVND (reference sequence). There are 17 residues in the CDR3. The V end lost 2 bases, the J end lost 2 bases, and 18 bases lay between the germline ends. The CDR3 coding sequence is TGTGCCAGTAGTATATCGGCCGTGTGGACAGTAAACTATGGCTACACCTTC. It specifies CASSISAVWTVNYGYTF.

This clone was detected only a few times. The chain has TRBV5-1 and TRBJ2-7; 13 nucleotides line up with TRBD2. CDR3 length: 17 amino acids. Germline CDR1 and CDR2: SGHRS and YFSETQ. J lost 1 base, V lost 0 bases, and 4 bases had no gene match. Here the CDR3 reads CASSLARLAGGSYEQYF. The CDR3 region has the DNA TGCGCCAGCAGCTTGGCGAGACTAGCGGGGGGTTCCTACGAGCAGTACTTC.

There are a few counts of this clone. The chain employs TRBV5-8 and TRBJ2-7; 8 bases map to TRBD1. V dropped 1 base and J dropped 3; count of bases not matched to a gene: 3. CDR3 length equals 14 residues. Germline CDR1 SGHTS, CDR2 YDEGEE. The CDR3 spells CASSLRQGYYEQYF. CDR3 bases: TGTGCCAGCAGCTTGAGACAGGGGTACTACGAGCAGTACTTC.

The V and J genes are TRBV5-8 and TRBJ1-2; 9 bases are a match to TRBD1. V dropped 1 base and J dropped 4; count of bases not matched to a gene: 2. The germline V gene encodes CDR1 SGHTS and CDR2 YDEGEE. The CDR3 totals 14 residues. CDR3 nucleotide sequence: TGTGCCAGCAGCTTGAGGGACAGGGCCTATGGCTACACCTTC. Translated: CASSLRDRAYGYTF. Supplemented by reference TRBV5-8 and TRBJ1-2, the full variable domain reads EAGVTQSPTHLIKTRGQQATLRCSPISGHTSVYWYQQALGLGLQFLLWYDEGEERNRGNFPPRFSGRQFPNYSSELNVNALELEDSALYLCASSLRDRAYGYTFGSGTRLTVV.

In its sample, this clone was seen a few times. The chain links TRBV7-3 to TRBJ2-5; 8 positions match TRBD1. Germline values: CDR1 SGHTA, CDR2 FQGTGA. This CDR3 contains 17 residues. V gave up 2 bases and J gave up 1 base; unmatched junction bases: 9. CDR3 in DNA: TGTGCCAGCAGCTTATACCCCCGGACAGGGACCCAAGAGACCCAGTACTTC. It translates to CASSLYPRTGTQETQYF.

V gene TRBV4-1 combines with J gene TRBJ2-5; 11 bases match TRBD1. The CDR3 spans 17 residues. The junction had 8 bases not matched to a gene; V was cut back by 0 bases and J by 5 bases. Germline-derived CDR1 and CDR2 are MGHRA and YSYEKL. CDR3 residues: CASSQDGRTGGEETQYF. The CDR3 nucleotides are TGCGCCAGCAGCCAAGATGGGAGGACAGGGGGCGAGGAGACCCAGTACTTC.

V gene TRBV7-9 combines with J gene TRBJ2-3; D remains unclear. CDR1 and CDR2 from the germline V gene are SEHNR and FQNEAQ (reference sequence). V was shortened by 5 bases and J by 6 bases, with 6 bases between the two germline ends. The CDR3 loop spans 11 amino acids. CDR3 in DNA: TGTGCCAGCAGCCCGCTTGATACGCAGTATTTT. Its protein is CASSPLDTQYF.

V usage is TRBV2 and J usage is TRBJ2-7; D remains unclear. This CDR3 comprises 13 residues. V gave up 0 bases and J gave up 1 base, with 4 bases separating them. Looked up from germline, CDR1 is SNHLY and CDR2 is FYNNEI. The CDR3 is CASSEAQSYEQYF. CDR3 nucleotides: TGTGCCAGCAGTGAAGCACAGTCCTACGAGCAGTACTTC.

This chain joins TRBV6-1 and TRBJ2-4; 8 bases map to TRBD1. The CDR3 contains 14 residues. Germline V gives CDR1 MNHNS, CDR2 SASEGT. V was clipped by 4 bases and J by 6 bases; unmatched bases: 5. CDR3 in DNA: TGTGCCAGCAGTGCTTCCGGACAGGGAAACATTCAGTACTTC. As protein: CASSASGQGNIQYF.

V usage is TRBV5-1 and J usage is TRBJ1-2, with 9 bases matching TRBD1. V lost 1 base, J lost 3 bases, and 10 bases stayed unmatched. Per germline, CDR1 SGHRS and CDR2 YFSETQ. This CDR3 has 17 residues. In nucleotides, the CDR3 is TGCGCCAGCAGCTTGTCGGGGACACAGGGGGCAGACTATGGCTACACCTTC. Its translation: CASSLSGTQGADYGYTF.

The gene calls are TRBV6-6 and TRBJ2-3; D is unresolved. CDR1 MNHNY and CDR2 SVGAGI come from the germline V gene (reference sequence). Trimming took 4 bases from V and 3 from J, leaving 8 bases between them. This CDR3 has 13 amino acids. The CDR3 DNA reads TGTGCCAGCAGTTTGGCGACGACAGATACGCAGTATTTT. Protein: CASSLATTDTQYF.

The chain recombines TRBV19 with TRBJ2-3; 7 bases are shared with TRBD1. This CDR3 contains 16 residues. The germline gives CDR1 LNHDA, CDR2 SQIVND (reference sequence). J gave up 6 bases and V 1 base, and 10 bases lay outside the gene matches. CDR3 amino acids: CASSIVVRGRKDTQYF. Here the CDR3 DNA reads TGTGCCAGTAGTATAGTAGTGAGGGGGCGGAAGGATACGCAGTATTTT.